These T cell receptor beta chains were read from a single sample in a study of regulatory T cells in long-lasting Graves disease. TCRdb independently ran MiXCR on the multiplex PCR reads; one entry per CDR3 protein. Of about 620,000 distinct CDR3 sequences listed, 16% are singletons. The same specimen was also included in a second study, on T cells in Graves' hyperthyroidism and ophthalmopathy.

The sequencing used peripheral blood mononuclear cells (PBMCs), collected at new diagnosis, from a patient treated with antithyroid drugs. The receptors were sampled from a woman aged 25 to 39 with Graves disease. The CDR3 runs from the conserved cysteine through the conserved F or W. Fields, in order: clone size, J gene, D gene, V gene, CDR3 DNA, CDR3 protein. A D gene is named only where the DNA matches it firmly. Some rows mark clone size as missing; the rest say once, few, many or name a class of expanded clone.

size: .; J: TRBJ2-5; D: TRBD2; V: TRBV30; DNA: TGTGCCTGGGAAAAACCTGGGAGGGAGGGGACCCAGTACTTC; CDR3: CAWEKPGREGTQYF
size: few; J: TRBJ2-7; D: TRBD2; V: TRBV20-1; DNA: TGCAGTGCTACAAGGACTAGCCTTTTCTACGAGCAGTACTTC; CDR3: CSATRTSLFYEQYF
size: .; J: TRBJ1-3; D: .; V: TRBV30; DNA: TGTGCCTGGACGGGACCCTGGGCCGGAAACACCATATATTTT; CDR3: CAWTGPWAGNTIYF
size: many; J: TRBJ2-7; D: .; V: TRBV27; DNA: TGTGCCAGCAGTCGCCTTATGGGGGTGACCCTAGAGCAGTACTTC; CDR3: CASSRLMGVTLEQYF
size: .; J: TRBJ2-4; D: TRBD2; V: TRBV19; DNA: TGTGCCAGTAGTATAGCGGCTAGCGGAATAGCCAAAAACATTCAGTACTTC; CDR3: CASSIAASGIAKNIQYF
size: few; J: TRBJ2-1; D: TRBD2; V: TRBV27; DNA: TGTGCCAGCAGCCCCTTCGCAGCTAGCGGGAGTTATGAGCAGTTCTTC; CDR3: CASSPFAASGSYEQFF
size: many; J: TRBJ1-2; D: .; V: TRBV12-3/TRBV12-4; DNA: TGTGCCAGCAATCCCGGGGCGGGTAACTATGGCTACACCTTC; CDR3: CASNPGAGNYGYTF
size: many; J: TRBJ1-1; D: .; V: TRBV3-1; DNA: TGTGCCAGCAGCCAAGCCACTTTGAGCACTGAAGCTTTCTTT; CDR3: CASSQATLSTEAFF
size: .; J: TRBJ1-1; D: .; V: TRBV30; DNA: TGTGCCGGAATACAGGGAATGGCTGAAGCTTTCTTT; CDR3: CAGIQGMAEAFF
size: .; J: TRBJ1-2; D: .; V: TRBV30; DNA: TGTGCCTGGAGTGAGGGAGCCTATGGCTACACCTTC; CDR3: CAWSEGAYGYTF
size: .; J: TRBJ2-7; D: .; V: TRBV20-1; DNA: TGCAGTGCTAGTTGGACGCACTCCTACGAGCAGTACTTC; CDR3: CSASWTHSYEQYF
size: .; J: TRBJ2-7; D: .; V: TRBV30; DNA: TGTGCCTGGGCCCGCAGCGGGTACGAGCAGTACTTC; CDR3: CAWARSGYEQYF
size: .; J: TRBJ2-7; D: TRBD2; V: TRBV6-1; DNA: TGTGCCAGCACTCGGGCTAGCGGCTCCTACGAGCAGTACTTC; CDR3: CASTRASGSYEQYF
size: .; J: TRBJ2-1; D: TRBD2; V: TRBV27; DNA: TGTGCCAGCAGTTTAACGGCTAGCGGGAACCCCTACAATGAGCAGTTCTTC; CDR3: CASSLTASGNPYNEQFF
size: .; J: TRBJ2-3; D: .; V: TRBV7-9; DNA: TGTGCCAGCAGCCGATGGGGCACAGATACGCAGTATTTT; CDR3: CASSRWGTDTQYF
size: many; J: TRBJ1-4; D: TRBD1; V: TRBV20-1; DNA: TGCAGTGCTGCTGAGACAGGGGGCGCCGTGAAAAAACTGTTTTTT; CDR3: CSAAETGGAVKKLFF
size: many; J: TRBJ2-3; D: .; V: TRBV27; DNA: TGTGCCAGCGGACCGGGGGGCACAGATACGCAGTATTTT; CDR3: CASGPGGTDTQYF
size: many; J: TRBJ2-5; D: TRBD2; V: TRBV7-9; DNA: TGTGCCAGCAGCCCCGGAGCGGGAGGGTTGTCTCAAGAGACCCAGTACTTC; CDR3: CASSPGAGGLSQETQYF
size: .; J: TRBJ2-7; D: .; V: TRBV12-3/TRBV12-4; DNA: TGTGCCAGCAGTGAAGGGGGGGCAATCTACGAGCAGTACTTC; CDR3: CASSEGGAIYEQYF
size: few; J: TRBJ2-7; D: TRBD2; V: TRBV29-1; DNA: TGCAGCGTTGAAGGGTCAATAACTAGCGGGAGCTCCTACGAGCAGTACTTC; CDR3: CSVEGSITSGSSYEQYF
size: .; J: TRBJ1-5; D: .; V: TRBV6-2/TRBV6-3; DNA: TGTGCCAGATCTGCTCAGCCCCAGCATTTT; CDR3: CARSAQPQHF
size: many; J: TRBJ2-7; D: .; V: TRBV10-3; DNA: TGTGCCATCAGTGACAGGAGCTCCTACGAGCAGTACTTC; CDR3: CAISDRSSYEQYF
size: .; J: TRBJ2-3; D: .; V: TRBV5-1; DNA: TGCGCCAGCACCCGGGACAACACAGATACGCAGTATTTT; CDR3: CASTRDNTDTQYF
size: .; J: TRBJ1-3; D: .; V: TRBV20-1; DNA: TGCAGTGCTAGAGATCGCCCGCCGGGAACTGGAAACACCATATATTTT; CDR3: CSARDRPPGTGNTIYF
size: .; J: TRBJ2-4; D: .; V: TRBV7-3; DNA: TGTGCCAGCAGCTCAGACTCCACACTAGCCAAAAACATTCAGTACTTC; CDR3: CASSSDSTLAKNIQYF
size: .; J: TRBJ2-3; D: .; V: TRBV7-6; DNA: TGTGCCAGCAGCTTAGTCGGCCAGATGCAGTATTTT; CDR3: CASSLVGQMQYF
size: .; J: TRBJ2-3; D: TRBD2; V: TRBV15; DNA: TGTGCCACCAGCAGAGAGCGGGAGCCAGATACGCAGTATTTT; CDR3: CATSREREPDTQYF
size: .; J: TRBJ1-4; D: .; V: TRBV6-5; DNA: TGTGCCAGCAGTTACCTGTCGGGGGCGAATGAAAAACTGTTTTTT; CDR3: CASSYLSGANEKLFF
size: many; J: TRBJ1-5; D: TRBD1; V: TRBV28; DNA: TGTGCCAGCAGTTTATGGGACAGGGGGCGCAATCAGCCCCAGCATTTT; CDR3: CASSLWDRGRNQPQHF
size: .; J: TRBJ2-1; D: TRBD2; V: TRBV6-1; DNA: TGTGCCAGCAGTACTAAGCGGGAGGGCAACAATGAGCAGTTCTTC; CDR3: CASSTKREGNNEQFF
size: .; J: TRBJ2-7; D: TRBD1; V: TRBV6-2/TRBV6-3; DNA: TGTGCCACTCGGACAGGGATTCTATACGAGCAGTACTTC; CDR3: CATRTGILYEQYF
size: few; J: TRBJ2-5; D: .; V: TRBV10-2; DNA: TGCGCCAGCAGTGAGTCTTCGGAGACCCAGTACTTC; CDR3: CASSESSETQYF
size: many; J: TRBJ1-4; D: TRBD1; V: TRBV28; DNA: TGTGCCAGCAGTTTACTCCAGGGGGTGGGGGAAAAACTGTTTTTT; CDR3: CASSLLQGVGEKLFF
size: many; J: TRBJ2-5; D: .; V: TRBV28; DNA: TGTGCCAGCAGTTATGGGTACCAAGAGACCCAGTACTTC; CDR3: CASSYGYQETQYF
size: few; J: TRBJ1-4; D: .; V: TRBV7-3; DNA: TGTGCCAGCAGCTTAAATGGGTTGAGCAATGAAAAACTGTTTTTT; CDR3: CASSLNGLSNEKLFF
size: many; J: TRBJ2-1; D: TRBD2; V: TRBV28; DNA: TGTGCCAGCGACCCAGCGGGAGGGCCGTCCTACAATGAGCAGTTCTTC; CDR3: CASDPAGGPSYNEQFF
size: many; J: TRBJ1-2; D: .; V: TRBV30; DNA: TGTGCGGGGAGGGCCTCCTATGGCTACACCTTC; CDR3: CAGRASYGYTF
size: many; J: TRBJ2-7; D: TRBD2; V: TRBV10-3; DNA: TGTGCCATCAGTGGGGAGGGGACGAGCTCCTACGAGCAGTACTTC; CDR3: CAISGEGTSSYEQYF
size: many; J: TRBJ1-5; D: .; V: TRBV20-1; DNA: TGCAGTGCTAGCTGGAGACAGATCAATCAGCCCCAGCATTTT; CDR3: CSASWRQINQPQHF
size: .; J: TRBJ1-3; D: .; V: TRBV29-1; DNA: TGCAGCGCCGGGGACGGTAGCTCTGGAAACACCATATATTTT; CDR3: CSAGDGSSGNTIYF
size: .; J: TRBJ1-6; D: .; V: TRBV27; DNA: TGTGCCAGCAGACGGAGCTCCTATAATTCACCCCTCCACTTT; CDR3: CASRRSSYNSPLHF
size: many; J: TRBJ2-5; D: .; V: TRBV7-9; DNA: TGTGCCAGCAGCTTTGGGGGAGCGGAGACCCAGTACTTC; CDR3: CASSFGGAETQYF
size: many; J: TRBJ2-7; D: .; V: TRBV20-1; DNA: TGCAGTGCTAGAGTGGAGTTAAGCTCCTACGAGCAGTACTTC; CDR3: CSARVELSSYEQYF
size: .; J: TRBJ1-5; D: .; V: TRBV6-1; DNA: TGTGCCAGCAGAAATAGTCGAAATAGCAATCAGCCCCAGCATTTT; CDR3: CASRNSRNSNQPQHF
size: .; J: TRBJ1-6; D: TRBD1; V: TRBV6-1; DNA: TGTGCCAGCAGCAAGTCCGGTTGGGGGACAGATAATTCACCCCTCCACTTT; CDR3: CASSKSGWGTDNSPLHF
size: many; J: TRBJ2-1; D: .; V: TRBV28; DNA: TGTGCCAGCAGTTTTCAGCGCCGGGATGAGCAGTTCTTC; CDR3: CASSFQRRDEQFF